What follows is one TCR beta chain and its context. Antigen unknown. These data originate in a study of post-analysis software for immune sequencing data. From germline, CDR1 is MGHDK and CDR2 SYGVNS. This CDR3 spans 17 amino acids. The V end was cut by 7 bases, the J end by 5 bases, with 26 bases between. Unique molecular identifiers had been added to the TCR beta cDNA libraries. TCRdb processed the PCR reads anew with MiXCR; each CDR3 protein has one entry. The data hold 700,000 to 900,000 distinct CDR3 sequences, with about half observed a single time. Study-level results: A handful of TRBV segments were significantly more frequent in patients than in controls. TRBV5-6, TRBV5-1 and TRBV20-1 were among these segments.

The receptor comes from a girl aged 5-17 years with multiple sclerosis. The material sequenced was blood. The chain carries TRBV25-1 and TRBJ2-5; perhaps TRBD1 as D (6 bases). The DNA of the CDR3 is TGTGCCAGCACGGGACGGTCGGGACACCATTGGCGGGAGACCCAGTACTTC. Translating it yields CASTGRSGHHWRETQYF.